Shown below are 10 T cell receptor beta chains from a single sample sequenced in a study of beta chain features in type 1 diabetes. The sequenced template was cDNA made from the entire isolated RNA. Sequencing used immunoSEQ multiplex PCR; TCRdb keeps in-frame clones, though not all of them. Of over 200,000 clones listed, about 11% are singletons. What these receptors recognize is not known. Overall study results and limits: Shorter TCRB CDR3s, moderately but significantly so, marked every one of the four CD4+ subsets in Type 1 diabetes patients.

Sequencing used naive CD4+ T cells from blood. These TCRs come from a man between 25 and 39 years old with type 1 diabetes.

Regarding this clone: Other DNA sequences in the same sample also yield this CDR3. V and J are TRBV6-5 and TRBJ1-5; the D gene is possibly TRBD1 (5 bases). Trimming pared 6 bases from V and 7 bases from J, leaving 13 bases between. Per the germline V gene, CDR1 is MNHEY and CDR2 is SVGAGI. CDR3 length: 13 amino acids. CDR3 sequence: CASSQGGGQPQHF. The CDR3 region has the DNA TGTGCCAGCAGCCAGGGCGGTGGCCAGCCCCAGCATTTT.

The chain is built from TRBV15 and TRBJ1-1; the match to TRBD1 covers 9 bases. From germline, CDR1 is LNHNV and CDR2 YYDKDF (reference sequence). CDR3 length equals 17 residues. With V trimmed by 0 bases and J by 1 base, 6 bases remained unmatched. CDR3 sequence reads: CATSREPPGQGNTEAFF. CDR3 coding DNA: TGTGCCACCAGCAGAGAACCTCCGGGACAGGGGAACACTGAAGCTTTCTTT.

The chain joins TRBV5-1 to TRBJ1-6, with TRBD1 identical over 10 bases. V shed 2 bases and J 5 bases; nucleotides not matched to a gene: 4. The CDR3 extends over 16 amino acids. Germline V lookup: CDR1 SGHRS, CDR2 YFSETQ. CDR3 protein: CASSFGTGEDNSPLHF. The DNA for the CDR3 is TGCGCCAGCAGCTTCGGGACAGGGGAGGATAATTCACCCCTCCACTTT. The full variable domain, in which reference TRBV5-1 and TRBJ1-6 provide the parts outside the CDR3, is KAGVTQTPRYLIKTRGQQVTLSCSPISGHRSVSWYQQTPGQGLQFLFEYFSETQRNKGNFPGRFSGRQFSNSRSEMNVSTLELGDSALYLCASSFGTGEDNSPLHFGNGTRLTVT.

This clone turned up a few times. This chain uses TRBV5-1 with TRBJ1-4, with a possible D match to TRBD1 (5 bases). Germline V CDR1 and CDR2: SGHRS, YFSETQ. The CDR3 has 12 amino acids. Trimming pared 5 bases from V and 8 bases from J, leaving 10 bases between. The CDR3 DNA reads TGCGCCAGCAGTTACGACAGCGAAAAACTGTTTTTT. This translates into CASSYDSEKLFF. Together with reference TRBV5-1 and TRBJ1-4, the CDR3 gives the full variable domain: KAGVTQTPRYLIKTRGQQVTLSCSPISGHRSVSWYQQTPGQGLQFLFEYFSETQRNKGNFPGRFSGRQFSNSRSEMNVSTLELGDSALYLCASSYDSEKLFFGSGTQLSVL.

The genes are TRBV30 and TRBJ1-6; 7 bases match TRBD1. From germline, CDR1 is GTSNPN and CDR2 SVGIG (reference sequence). J gave up 6 bases and V 4 bases, and 3 bases lay outside the gene matches. The CDR3 is made up of 13 amino acids. This CDR3 is CAWNRGSNSPLHF. CDR3 nucleotide sequence: TGTGCCTGGAACAGGGGCAGTAATTCACCCCTCCACTTT.

This clone appeared a few times. The rearrangement links TRBV11-2 to TRBJ2-1; 8 bases match TRBD2. This CDR3 is 14 amino acids long. V gave up 5 bases and J gave up 7 bases; unmatched junction bases: 7. From germline, CDR1 is SGHAT and CDR2 FQNNGV. The CDR3 is CASSLRGGGNEQFF. The DNA of the CDR3 is TGTGCCAGCAGCCTCCGGGGCGGGGGGAATGAGCAGTTCTTC.

This clone was seen a few times. The rearrangement uses TRBV19 and TRBJ1-2; no clear D. Germline CDR1 and CDR2: LNHDA and SQIVND (reference sequence). The CDR3 contains 15 residues. Trimming left V 1 base short and J 4 bases short, with 13 bases between. The CDR3 nucleotides are TGTGCCAGTAGTATAGTGGCAGGTTCTACCTATGGCTACACCTTC. It is translated as CASSIVAGSTYGYTF.

The chain uses TRBV6-5 and TRBJ2-1; D is possibly TRBD1 (5 bases). There are 13 residues in the CDR3. The V end lost 5 bases, the J end lost 11 bases, and 16 bases lay between the germline ends. Germline assignment: CDR1 MNHEY and CDR2 SVGAGI. The CDR3 bases are TGTGCCAGCAGTCCCACCGTGGGGCGGCAGCAGTTCTTC. Its translation is CASSPTVGRQQFF.

V usage is TRBV2 and J usage is TRBJ1-2; TRBD1 is a possible D gene (5 bases). Germline V lookup: CDR1 SNHLY, CDR2 FYNNEI. This CDR3 has 15 amino acids. The ends were cut back, 4 bases at V and 4 bases at J, with 16 bases in the middle. As DNA, the CDR3 is TGTGCCAGCAGTGGAGGCAGGGCGGGAGTCTATGGCTACACCTTC. Its protein product is CASSGGRAGVYGYTF.

The table lists this clone with a few counts. This rearrangement joins TRBV29-1 to TRBJ1-3; D is undetermined. Trimming stripped 5 bases from V and 2 bases from J, with 4 bases between. Germline CDR1 is SQVTM and CDR2 is ANQGSEA. This CDR3 spans 11 amino acids. The DNA for the CDR3 is TGCAGCGTTTTAGCTGGAAACACCATATATTTT. Protein sequence: CSVLAGNTIYF.